This T cell receptor (beta chain) was captured by sequencing in a study of CD8 T cells in ankylosing spondylitis. Study outcomes and limitations: Prior literature has documented some motif variants in synovial fluid and blood from reactive arthritis. Seemingly characteristic of ankylosing spondylitis blood was a TCR beta motif consisting of under ten highly homologous variants. From matched ankylosing spondylitis synovial fluid, disease-linked clones were reportedly recovered at significantly enriched levels.

A remark on this clonotype: Its antigen is unidentified.

There are 15 residues in the CDR3. V was clipped by 6 bases and J by 5 bases, with 16 bases between them. Germline CDR1 reads LNHDA; CDR2 reads SQIVND (reference sequence). Quantitative 5'-RACE with molecular barcodes generated TCR beta libraries. TCRdb reprocessed the 5' RACE reads with MiXCR, giving one entry per CDR3 protein. The repertoire holds roughly 150,000 distinct CDR3 sequences, with 30% to 40% as singletons. The genes are TRBV19 and TRBJ1-4, with D possibly being TRBD1 (6 bases). What was sequenced was synovial fluid, either unsorted or a sorted T cell fraction (not recorded which). The sequence was collected from a male donor with ankylosing spondylitis. This chain's CDR3 is CASSVTGTKNEKLFF. The CDR3 DNA reads as TGTGCCAGTAGCGTTACCGGGACAAAGAATGAAAAACTGTTTTTT.